These 25 T cell receptor beta chains were all obtained from the same sample, sequenced in a study of neurological immune-mediated disorders (dated by TCRdb to the late 2010s). Libraries came from 5' RACE. The sequencer was an Illumina HiSeq 2500. The raw public reads went through TCRdb reprocessing: fastp at Q25, MiXCR clone calling, in-frame beta chains kept. Under each unique CDR3 protein, matching rows form one entry showing the most common genes and DNA. In this sample the table shows over 75,000 distinct CDR3 sequences, 5% to 6.5% of which occur a single time. The ten largest clones add up to 7.9% of the sample. The time point label, as the study defines it: longitudinal time-point 2. Sample: PBMCs. Receptors originate from a woman aged 55-69 years with multiple sclerosis.

This clonotype occurred many times. The CDR3 bases are TGCGCCAGCAGCGGGTGGACAGGGGAAGGATCACCCCTCCACTTT. Translating it yields CASSGWTGEGSPLHF. V and J are TRBV5-1 and TRBJ1-6, with 9 positions matching TRBD1. The CDR3 consists of 15 residues. Germline V gene sequence: CDR1 SGHRS, CDR2 YFSETQ. V dropped 4 bases and J dropped 10; count of bases not matched to a gene: 9.

In its sample, this clonotype was seen many times. The CDR3 nucleotides are TGTGCCAGCAGTTTAATCTTACTTAGCCACGAGCAGTACTTC. Translated, it gives CASSLILLSHEQYF. V and J are TRBV12-3 or TRBV12-4 and TRBJ2-7; D gene ambiguous. CDR3 length: 14 residues. V lost 2 bases, J lost 5 bases, and 13 bases lay in between.

Worth noting for this clonotype: At one end, the junction sequence differs from germline, possibly due to a read error. This chain joins TRBV15 and TRBJ1-1; D gene ambiguous. Germline CDR1 and CDR2: LNHNV and YYDKDF (reference sequence). The CDR3 runs to 11 residues. This CDR3 reads CVTRRGAEAFF. DNA for the CDR3: TGTGTCACCAGGCGGGGTGCTGAAGCTTTCTTT. Based on the CDR3 plus reference TRBV15 and TRBJ1-1, the full variable domain is DAMVIQNPRYQVTQFGKPVTLSCSQTLNHNVMYWYQQKSSQAPKLLFHYYDKDFNNEADTPDNFQSRRPNTSFCFLDIRSPGLGDTAMYLCVTRRGAEAFFGQGTRLTVV.

This clonotype was recorded many times. The chain is built from TRBV2 and TRBJ2-7, with D hard to call. In germline, CDR1 is SNHLY, CDR2 FYNNEI. V was clipped by 7 bases and J by 3 bases, with 7 bases between them. This CDR3 region has 11 residues. CDR3 region: CASMESYEQYF. The DNA for the CDR3 is TGTGCCAGCATGGAGAGCTACGAGCAGTACTTC.

This clonotype turned up a few times. The V and J genes are TRBV6-1 and TRBJ1-2, with a possible D match to TRBD1 (5 bases). This CDR3 region has 13 residues. Trimming removed 3 bases from V and 4 bases from J, with 9 bases in between. Per germline, CDR1 MNHNS and CDR2 SASEGT. CDR3 nucleotides: TGTGCCAGCAGTGATCAGGGCTTCTATGGCTACACCTTC. Translation gives CASSDQGFYGYTF.

At least ten counts were recorded for this clonotype. The J gene is TRBJ2-1, the V gene TRBV5-1, with D unresolved. The CDR3 consists of 15 residues. Germline V gives CDR1 SGHRS, CDR2 YFSETQ. V was trimmed by 0 bases and J by 8 bases, leaving 15 bases between them. CDR3 sequence: CASSLGSAVVDEQFF. Here the CDR3 DNA reads TGCGCCAGCAGCTTGGGGTCGGCGGTGGTCGATGAGCAGTTCTTC.

This clonotype was found many times. At one boundary the junction diverges from the germline segment, which might be a read error. Here the CDR3 DNA reads TGCAGTGCGAGTACAGGGTTAGGGAAATTT. This translates into CSASTGLGKF. The V gene is TRBV20-1, the J gene TRBJ1-6; maybe TRBD1 (6 bases). The CDR3 extends over 10 amino acids. From germline, CDR1 is DFQATT and CDR2 SNEGSKA (reference sequence).

This chain links TRBV28 with TRBJ2-1; D gene uncertain. This CDR3 spans 16 amino acids. Trimming left V 5 bases short and J 6 bases short, with 20 bases between. Germline V gene lookup returns CDR1 MDHEN and CDR2 SYDVKM. In DNA form, the CDR3 reads TGTGCCAGCAGTACCCCCTGGCAGAGTCGATCCAATGAGCAGTTCTTC. Translated, it gives CASSTPWQSRSNEQFF.

This clonotype was seen ten or more times. V gene TRBV7-8 combines with J gene TRBJ2-5; possible D gene TRBD2, 6 bases. V lost 5 bases, J lost 2 bases, and 15 bases lay in between. This CDR3 has 15 residues. Germline V gene data show CDR1 as SGHVS and CDR2 as FQNEAQ. The CDR3 sequence: CASSQDGGGQETQYF. DNA of the CDR3: TGTGCCAGCAGCCAGGATGGTGGAGGGCAAGAGACCCAGTACTTC.

This chain links TRBV28 with TRBJ2-1, with D perhaps TRBD2 (5 bases). V dropped 6 bases and J dropped 10 bases, with 13 bases sitting between them. Germline CDR1 and CDR2: MDHEN and SYDVKM. This CDR3 has 12 residues. The CDR3: CASSRLRLEQFF. The CDR3 coding sequence is TGTGCCAGCAGCCGACTCCGACTAGAGCAGTTCTTC.

This clonotype was seen ten or more times. The chain couples TRBV15 to TRBJ2-2, with 12 bases aligning to TRBD1. V gave up 5 bases and J gave up 7 bases; unmatched junction bases: 2. The CDR3 is 14 amino acids. CDR1 and CDR2 from the germline V gene are LNHNV and YYDKDF (reference sequence). For the CDR3, the DNA is TGTGCCACCAGCGGGACAGGGGGCTACGGGGAGCTGTTTTTT. As protein: CATSGTGGYGELFF.

Many counts were recorded for this clonotype. This rearrangement joins TRBV7-2 to TRBJ2-3; D unclear. CDR1 SGHTA and CDR2 FQGNSA come from the germline V gene. This CDR3 is built from 14 residues. V lost 2 bases, J lost 2 bases, and 8 bases lay in between. The CDR3 DNA reads TGTGCCAGCAGCTTAAGATCAGACACAGATACGCAGTATTTT. Its protein is CASSLRSDTDTQYF. The full variable domain, completed using reference TRBV7-2 and TRBJ2-3, is GAGVSQSPSNKVTEKGKDVELRCDPISGHTALYWYRQSLGQGLEFLIYFQGNSAPDKSGLPSDRFSAERTGGSVSTLTIQRTQQEDSAVYLCASSLRSDTDTQYFGPGTRLTVL.

The sample holds many counts of this clonotype. J is TRBJ2-5 and V is TRBV20-1, with 7 nucleotides matching TRBD1. Germline trimming cut 3 bases from V and 4 bases from J; bases unmatched to any gene: 5. The germline CDR1 and CDR2 sequences are DFQATT and SNEGSKA (reference sequence). The CDR3 contains 13 residues. CDR3: CSASYRGGETQYF. CDR3 bases: TGCAGTGCTAGCTACAGGGGCGGAGAGACCCAGTACTTC.

This clonotype was recorded many times. The chain links TRBV12-3 or TRBV12-4 to TRBJ1-3; no firm D call. This CDR3 is built from 12 residues. V was trimmed by 5 bases and J by 1 base, leaving 3 bases between them. The CDR3 sequence: CASSPSGNTIYF. The DNA of the CDR3 is TGTGCCAGCAGTCCATCTGGAAACACCATATATTTT.

This clonotype was seen many times. The chain combines TRBV7-9 with TRBJ2-7; 9 bases agree with TRBD1. Germline V CDR1 and CDR2: SEHNR, FQNEAQ (reference sequence). With V trimmed by 4 bases and J by 5 bases, 6 bases remained unmatched. The length of the CDR3 is 14 residues. The CDR3 spells CASSSRDRVHEQYF. CDR3 nucleotide sequence: TGTGCCAGCAGCTCCCGGGACAGGGTCCACGAGCAGTACTTC.

This clonotype was seen ten or more times. The chain has TRBV20-1 and TRBJ1-5, with D perhaps TRBD1 (5 bases). The CDR3 loop spans 14 amino acids. V was clipped by 6 bases and J by 0 bases, with 12 bases between them. Per germline, CDR1 DFQATT and CDR2 SNEGSKA (reference sequence). This chain's CDR3 is CSALRDSSNQPQHF. In nucleotides, the CDR3 is TGCAGTGCCCTCCGGGACTCTAGCAATCAGCCCCAGCATTTT.

This clonotype came up many times. The chain couples TRBV14 to TRBJ1-4; D remains unclear. The CDR3 is 15 residues long. Per the germline V gene, CDR1 is SGHDN and CDR2 is FVKESK. Trimming stripped 1 base from V and 0 bases from J, with 6 bases between. The CDR3 protein is CASSQAHATNEKLFF. Written as DNA, the CDR3 is TGTGCCAGCAGCCAAGCGCACGCAACTAATGAAAAACTGTTTTTT.

This clonotype was counted ten times or more. V and J are TRBV20-1 and TRBJ2-3, with a possible D match to TRBD2 (6 bases). Trimming removed 3 bases at V and 10 bases at J, with 17 bases between. The CDR3 contains 13 residues. Looked up from germline, CDR1 is DFQATT and CDR2 is SNEGSKA (reference sequence). CDR3 in amino acids: CSASALNPGAQYF. The CDR3 DNA sequence: TGCAGTGCTAGCGCACTCAACCCGGGGGCGCAGTATTTT.

This clonotype has a count of ten or more. V usage is TRBV20-1 and J usage is TRBJ2-7; tentatively, D is TRBD2 (7 bases). The germline CDR1 and CDR2 sequences are DFQATT and SNEGSKA (reference sequence). The CDR3 sequence is 15 residues long. The V end was cut by 3 bases, the J end by 0 bases, with 15 bases between. The CDR3 protein is CSASKGAGASYEQYF. The CDR3 nucleotides are TGCAGTGCTAGTAAAGGGGCGGGGGCCTCCTACGAGCAGTACTTC.

This clonotype occurred many times. CDR3 DNA sequence: TGCGCCAGCAGCGCGTCGATAGGGGGGGCAGAGACCCAGTACTTC. It specifies CASSASIGGAETQYF. This chain connects TRBV5-1 to TRBJ2-5, with a possible D match to TRBD2 (7 bases). Germline V gene sequence: CDR1 SGHRS, CDR2 YFSETQ. The CDR3 length is 15 residues. Trimming shortened V by 4 bases and J by 4 bases, and 17 bases separated the two germline ends.

This clonotype turned up a few times. The chain couples TRBV20-1 to TRBJ2-5, with 9 bases that match TRBD2. This CDR3 has 18 amino acids. V was pared by 0 bases and J by 3 bases, with 14 bases of the junction left unmatched. CDR1 DFQATT and CDR2 SNEGSKA come from the germline V gene (reference sequence). The CDR3 reads CSARDPSAGGNLKETQYF. For the CDR3, the DNA is TGCAGTGCTAGAGATCCTTCAGCGGGGGGAAACCTCAAAGAGACCCAGTACTTC.

In this sample, this clonotype turned up many times. The V and J genes are TRBV12-3 or TRBV12-4 and TRBJ1-6, with 7 bases lining up with TRBD1. Losses at the gene ends were 4 bases for V and 9 bases for J; bases not matched to a gene: 6. The CDR3 extends over 14 amino acids. The CDR3 sequence is CASSSQGPSSPLHF. The CDR3 DNA is TGTGCCAGCAGTTCACAGGGGCCTAGTTCACCCCTCCACTTT.

This clonotype has more than one count but fewer than ten. The rearrangement uses TRBV6-1 and TRBJ2-1; 8 bases agree with TRBD1. Looked up from germline, CDR1 is MNHNS and CDR2 is SASEGT. The CDR3 is 15 amino acids. The V segment lost 6 bases and the J segment 2 bases; nucleotides outside the gene matches: 6. The CDR3 DNA is TGTGCCAGCAGCGCTGGACAGGGACCCTACAATGAGCAGTTCTTC. It yields the protein CASSAGQGPYNEQFF.

This clonotype was picked up many times. The rearrangement joins TRBV9 to TRBJ2-1, with D maybe TRBD1 (5 bases). The V gene's germline CDR1 is SGDLS and CDR2 YYNGEE. There are 17 residues in the CDR3. Trimming left V 4 bases short and J 0 bases short, with 17 bases between. The CDR3 region has the DNA TGTGCCAGCAGCCCCCCCAGACAGCCAAGCTCCTACAATGAGCAGTTCTTC. Its protein product is CASSPPRQPSSYNEQFF.

This clonotype was recorded many times. This rearrangement joins TRBV3-1 to TRBJ2-7; D might be TRBD2 (5 bases). The germline V gene encodes CDR1 LGHDT and CDR2 YNNKEL (reference sequence). V was clipped by 0 bases and J by 6 bases, with 9 bases between them. The CDR3 runs to 13 residues. This CDR3 is CASSQDQLGEQYF. The CDR3 nucleotides read TGTGCCAGCAGCCAAGATCAACTAGGCGAGCAGTACTTC.